This T cell receptor (beta chain) originates from a study of T-cell reconstitution after alpha-beta-depleted transplantation in children. TCRbeta library construction was performed incorporating unique molecular identifiers. TCRdb passed the PCR reads through MiXCR, listing each CDR3 protein once. The data contain roughly 590,000 distinct CDR3 sequences, approximately 15% of them singletons. This clonotype was observed many times. Germline V gene lookup returns CDR1 SGHTA and CDR2 FQGNSA. The CDR3 is made up of 15 amino acids. The ends were cut back, 4 bases at V and 0 bases at J, with 11 bases in the middle.

The chain employs TRBV7-2 and TRBJ2-3; D possibly uses TRBD1 or TRBD2 (6 bases each). The sequence derives from a human donor who donated a stem cell graft to a child with acute myeloid leukemia. Sequencing was performed on PBMCs from the stem cell graft donor, taken from the stem cell graft. As DNA, the CDR3 is TGTGCCAGCAGCTCAGGAGGGGGGAGCACAGATACGCAGTATTTT. Amino acid sequence: CASSSGGGSTDTQYF.